The sample holds many counts of the clone carrying this T cell receptor (beta chain). The CDR3 is 15 residues long. Looked up from germline, CDR1 is DFQATT and CDR2 is SNEGSKA (reference sequence). Trimming took 1 base from V and 3 from J; bases not matched to a gene: 4. TCRs were amplified for around 21 PCR cycles with a constant-region primer and V-primer adapter. TCRdb ran MiXCR on the reads and lists one entry per CDR3 protein. The data contain roughly 46,000 distinct CDR3 sequences, over 9.5% of them seen just once; the ten biggest clones take up approximately 6.2%. The data stem from a study of low-dose radiotherapy and immunotherapy resistance in tumors. Study summary: The study gave Cohort 2 1 Gy per fraction every two weeks, totaling 13 Gy over 26 weeks. Alpha- and beta-chain coverage of first-strand cDNA came from TRAV- and TRBV-specific primers.

The sample's time point: before trial treatment. This chain uses TRBV20-1 with TRBJ1-5, with 9 bases matching TRBD1. The sequences come from PBMCs, collected before treatment. The clonotype was recovered from a female donor with ovarian cancer. The CDR3 sequence: CSARAGTGINQPQHF. CDR3 DNA sequence: TGCAGTGCTAGAGCCGGGACAGGGATCAATCAGCCCCAGCATTTT.